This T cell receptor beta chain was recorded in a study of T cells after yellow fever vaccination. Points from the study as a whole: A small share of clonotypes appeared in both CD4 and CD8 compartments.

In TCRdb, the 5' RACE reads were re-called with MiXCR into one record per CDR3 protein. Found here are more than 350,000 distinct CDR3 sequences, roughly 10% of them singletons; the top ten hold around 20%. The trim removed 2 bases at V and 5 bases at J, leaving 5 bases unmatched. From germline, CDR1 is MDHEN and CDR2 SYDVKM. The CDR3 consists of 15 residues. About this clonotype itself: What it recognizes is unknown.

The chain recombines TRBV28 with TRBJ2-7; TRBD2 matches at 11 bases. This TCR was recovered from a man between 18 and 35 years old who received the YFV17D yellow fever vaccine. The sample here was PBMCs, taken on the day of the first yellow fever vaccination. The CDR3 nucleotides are TGTGCCAGCAGTTTACTACTAGCGGGGGCGGACGAGCAGTACTTC. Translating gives CASSLLLAGADEQYF. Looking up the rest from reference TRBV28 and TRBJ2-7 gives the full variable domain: DVKVTQSSRYLVKRTGEKVFLECVQDMDHENMFWYRQDPGLGLRLIYFSYDVKMKEKGDIPEGYSVSREKKERFSLILESASTNQTSMYLCASSLLLAGADEQYFGPGTRLTVT.